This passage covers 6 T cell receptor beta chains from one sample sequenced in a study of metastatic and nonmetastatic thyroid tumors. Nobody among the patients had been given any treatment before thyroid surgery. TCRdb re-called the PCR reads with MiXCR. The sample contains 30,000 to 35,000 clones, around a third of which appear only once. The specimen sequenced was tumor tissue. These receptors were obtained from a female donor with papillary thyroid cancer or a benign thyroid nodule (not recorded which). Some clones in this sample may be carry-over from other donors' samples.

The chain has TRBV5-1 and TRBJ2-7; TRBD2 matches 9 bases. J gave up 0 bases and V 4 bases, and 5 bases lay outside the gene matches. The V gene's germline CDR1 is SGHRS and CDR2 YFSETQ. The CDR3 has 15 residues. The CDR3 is CASSSAGGYSYEQYF. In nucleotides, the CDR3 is TGCGCCAGCAGCAGCGCGGGGGGGTACTCCTACGAGCAGTACTTC.

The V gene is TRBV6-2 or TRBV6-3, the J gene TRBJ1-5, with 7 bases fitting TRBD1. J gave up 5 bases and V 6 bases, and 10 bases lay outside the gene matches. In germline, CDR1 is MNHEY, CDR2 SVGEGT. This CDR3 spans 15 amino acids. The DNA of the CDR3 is TGTGCCAGCAGCTCTTTGGACAGGCCGGATCAGCCCCAGCATTTT. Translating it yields CASSSLDRPDQPQHF.

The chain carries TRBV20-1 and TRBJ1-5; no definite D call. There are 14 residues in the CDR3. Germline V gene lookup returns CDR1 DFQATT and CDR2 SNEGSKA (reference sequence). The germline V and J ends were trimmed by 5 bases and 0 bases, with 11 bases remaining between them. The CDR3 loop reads CSALGQYSNQPQHF. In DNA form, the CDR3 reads TGCAGTGCTCTAGGGCAATATAGCAATCAGCCCCAGCATTTT.

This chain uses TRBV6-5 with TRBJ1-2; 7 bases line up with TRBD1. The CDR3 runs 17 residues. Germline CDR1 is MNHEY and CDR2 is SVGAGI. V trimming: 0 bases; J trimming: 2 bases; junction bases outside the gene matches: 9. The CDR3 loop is CASSYSPRQGKNYGYTF. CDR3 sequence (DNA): TGTGCCAGCAGTTACTCTCCTCGACAGGGCAAGAACTATGGCTACACCTTC.

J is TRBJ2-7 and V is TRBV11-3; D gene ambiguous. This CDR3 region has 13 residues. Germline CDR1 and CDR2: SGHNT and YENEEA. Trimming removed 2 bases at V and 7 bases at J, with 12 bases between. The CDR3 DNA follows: TGTGCCAGCAGCTTATCCCTCGGTGGAGAGCAGTACTTC. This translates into CASSLSLGGEQYF.

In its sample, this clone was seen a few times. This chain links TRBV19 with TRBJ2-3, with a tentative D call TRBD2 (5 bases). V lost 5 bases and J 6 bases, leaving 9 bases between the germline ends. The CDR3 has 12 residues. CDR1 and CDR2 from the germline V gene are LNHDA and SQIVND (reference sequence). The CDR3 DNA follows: TGTGCCAGTAGTTTGGAGGCTGATACGCAGTATTTT. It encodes CASSLEADTQYF.